The clone carrying this TCR beta chain was observed at least ten times. Germline V gene data show CDR1 as MNHEY and CDR2 as SMNVEV (reference sequence). V lost 4 bases and J lost 2, with 13 bases in between. This CDR3 is 15 amino acids long. Sorting was used to obtain naive CD8 T cells (CD8+CD4-CCR7+CD45RA+). This entry belongs to a study of molecular identifiers for immune sequencing clone quantification. Listed TCR primers and previously described methods were used for bulk TCR libraries. TCRdb reprocessed the PCR reads with MiXCR, giving one entry per CDR3 protein. In the table there are under 800,000 distinct CDR3 sequences, 25% of which are singletons.

The sequence was collected from a human donor in good health. Some libraries in this study had Jurkat cell RNA spiked in. Sequencing used naive CD8+ T cells from blood, with Jurkat cell RNA spiked in. Subset: FACS-sorted CD8+CD4-CCR7+CD45RA+ naive T cells. V and J are TRBV27 and TRBJ2-3; D is ambiguous. The CDR3 loop reads CASSYQLGDTDTQYF. In DNA, the CDR3 is TGTGCCAGCAGTTACCAGTTGGGCGACACAGATACGCAGTATTTT.